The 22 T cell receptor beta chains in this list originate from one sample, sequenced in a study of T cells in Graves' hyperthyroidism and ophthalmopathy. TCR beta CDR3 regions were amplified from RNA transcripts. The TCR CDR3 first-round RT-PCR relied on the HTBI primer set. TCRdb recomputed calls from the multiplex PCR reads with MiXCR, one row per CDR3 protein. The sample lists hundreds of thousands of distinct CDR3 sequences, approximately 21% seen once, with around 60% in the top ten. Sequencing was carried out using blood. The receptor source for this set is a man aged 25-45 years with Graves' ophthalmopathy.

The CDR3 DNA sequence: TGTGCCACCGGCACAGCGGACGGCAGTGATCAGCCCCAGCATTTT. It encodes CATGTADGSDQPQHF. This chain connects TRBV15 to TRBJ1-5; D gene unclear. CDR1 is LNHNV and CDR2 is YYDKDF in the germline V gene (reference sequence). This CDR3 is built from 15 residues. V was clipped by 8 bases and J by 5 bases, with 19 bases between them. The whole variable domain, remainder taken from reference TRBV15 and TRBJ1-5, is DAMVIQNPRYQVTQFGKPVTLSCSQTLNHNVMYWYQQKSSQAPKLLFHYYDKDFNNEADTPDNFQSRRPNTSFCFLDIRSPGLGDTAMYLCATGTADGSDQPQHFGDGTRLSIL.

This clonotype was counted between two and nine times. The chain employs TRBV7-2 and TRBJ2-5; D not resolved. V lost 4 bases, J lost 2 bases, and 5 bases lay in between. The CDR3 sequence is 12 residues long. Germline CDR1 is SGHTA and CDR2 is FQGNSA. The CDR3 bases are TGTGCCAGCAGCTCCCAGCAAGAGACCCAGTACTTC. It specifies CASSSQQETQYF.

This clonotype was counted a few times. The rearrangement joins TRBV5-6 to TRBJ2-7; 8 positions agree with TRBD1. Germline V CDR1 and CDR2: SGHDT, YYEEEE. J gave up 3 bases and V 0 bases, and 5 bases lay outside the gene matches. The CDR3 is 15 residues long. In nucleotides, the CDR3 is TGTGCCAGCAGCTTGGGACAGGGGTTTAACTACGAGCAGTACTTC. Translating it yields CASSLGQGFNYEQYF.

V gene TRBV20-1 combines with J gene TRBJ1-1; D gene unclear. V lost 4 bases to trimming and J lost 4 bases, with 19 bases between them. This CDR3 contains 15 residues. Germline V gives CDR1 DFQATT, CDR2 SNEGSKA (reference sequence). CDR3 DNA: TGCAGTGCTACCCCGGGGTCGAGGAGTGCCACTGAAGCTTTCTTT. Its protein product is CSATPGSRSATEAFF.

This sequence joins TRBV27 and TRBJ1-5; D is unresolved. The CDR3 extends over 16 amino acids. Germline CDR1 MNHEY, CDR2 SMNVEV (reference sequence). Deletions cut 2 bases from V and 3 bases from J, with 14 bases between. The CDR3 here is CASSLGSRPTNQPQHF. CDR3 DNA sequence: TGTGCCAGCAGTTTAGGGTCCAGGCCTACCAATCAGCCCCAGCATTTT.

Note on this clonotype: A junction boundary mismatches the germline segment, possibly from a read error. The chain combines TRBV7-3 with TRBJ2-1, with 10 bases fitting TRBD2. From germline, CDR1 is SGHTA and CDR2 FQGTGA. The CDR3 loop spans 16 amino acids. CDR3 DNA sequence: TGTGCCAGCGGCCACAGCGGGAGGGCCCTATACAATGAGCAATTCTTC. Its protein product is CASGHSGRALYNEQFF. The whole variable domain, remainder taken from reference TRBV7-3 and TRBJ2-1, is GAGVSQTPSNKVTEKGKYVELRCDPISGHTALYWYRQSLGQGPEFLIYFQGTGAADDSGLPNDRFFAVRPEGSVSTLKIQRTERGDSAVYLCASGHSGRALYNEQFFGPGTRLTVL.

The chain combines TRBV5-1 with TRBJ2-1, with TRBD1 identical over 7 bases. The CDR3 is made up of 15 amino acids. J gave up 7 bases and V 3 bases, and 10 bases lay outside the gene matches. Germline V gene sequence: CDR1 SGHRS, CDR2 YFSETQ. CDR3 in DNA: TGCGCCAGCAGCTCACTCCGACAGGGTAGGAATGAGCAGTTCTTC. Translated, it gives CASSSLRQGRNEQFF. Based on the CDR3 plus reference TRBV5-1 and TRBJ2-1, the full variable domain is KAGVTQTPRYLIKTRGQQVTLSCSPISGHRSVSWYQQTPGQGLQFLFEYFSETQRNKGNFPGRFSGRQFSNSRSEMNVSTLELGDSALYLCASSSLRQGRNEQFFGPGTRLTVL.

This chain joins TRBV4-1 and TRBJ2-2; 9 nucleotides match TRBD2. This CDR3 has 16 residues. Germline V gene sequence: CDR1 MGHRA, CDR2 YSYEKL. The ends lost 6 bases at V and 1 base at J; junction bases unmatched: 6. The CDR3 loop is CASSPGTSKNTGELFF. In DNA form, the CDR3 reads TGCGCCAGCAGTCCCGGGACTAGCAAGAACACCGGGGAGCTGTTTTTT.

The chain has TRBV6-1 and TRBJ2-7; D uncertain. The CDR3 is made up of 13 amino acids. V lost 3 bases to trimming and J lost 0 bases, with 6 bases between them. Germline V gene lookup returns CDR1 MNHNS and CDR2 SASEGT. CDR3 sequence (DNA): TGTGCCAGCAGTGATGGTCTCTCCTACGAGCAGTACTTC. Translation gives CASSDGLSYEQYF.

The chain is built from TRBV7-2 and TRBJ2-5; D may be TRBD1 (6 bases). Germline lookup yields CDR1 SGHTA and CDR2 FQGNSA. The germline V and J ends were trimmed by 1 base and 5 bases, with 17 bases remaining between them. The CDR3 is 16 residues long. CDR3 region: CASSLGTDFWRETQYF. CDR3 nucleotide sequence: TGTGCCAGCAGCTTAGGGACAGATTTTTGGAGGGAGACCCAGTACTTC.

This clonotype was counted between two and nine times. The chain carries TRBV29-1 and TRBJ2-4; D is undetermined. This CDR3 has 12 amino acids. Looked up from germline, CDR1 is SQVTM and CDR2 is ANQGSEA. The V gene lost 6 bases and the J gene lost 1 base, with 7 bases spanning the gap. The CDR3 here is CSVTGAKNIQYF. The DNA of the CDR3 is TGCAGCGTCACTGGGGCCAAAAACATTCAGTACTTC.

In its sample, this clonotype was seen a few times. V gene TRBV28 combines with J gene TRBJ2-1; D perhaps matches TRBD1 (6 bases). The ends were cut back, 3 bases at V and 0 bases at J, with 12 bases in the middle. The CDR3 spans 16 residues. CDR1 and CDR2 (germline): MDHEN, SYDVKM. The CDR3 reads CASSLPQGSSYNEQFF. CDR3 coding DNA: TGTGCCAGCAGTTTGCCACAGGGAAGCTCCTACAATGAGCAGTTCTTC. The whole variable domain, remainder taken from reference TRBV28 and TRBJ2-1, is DVKVTQSSRYLVKRTGEKVFLECVQDMDHENMFWYRQDPGLGLRLIYFSYDVKMKEKGDIPEGYSVSREKKERFSLILESASTNQTSMYLCASSLPQGSSYNEQFFGPGTRLTVL.

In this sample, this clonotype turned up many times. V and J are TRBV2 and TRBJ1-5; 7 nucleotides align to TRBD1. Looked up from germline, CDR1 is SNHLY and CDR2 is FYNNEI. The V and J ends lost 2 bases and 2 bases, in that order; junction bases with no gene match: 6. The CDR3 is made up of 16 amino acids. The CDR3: CASSERTGLGNQPQHF. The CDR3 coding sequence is TGTGCCAGCAGTGAAAGGACAGGTCTTGGCAATCAGCCCCAGCATTTT.

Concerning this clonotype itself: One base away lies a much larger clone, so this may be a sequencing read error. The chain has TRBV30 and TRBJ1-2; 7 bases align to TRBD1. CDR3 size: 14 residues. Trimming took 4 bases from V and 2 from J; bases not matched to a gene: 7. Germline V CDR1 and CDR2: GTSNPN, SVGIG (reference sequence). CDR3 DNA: TGTGCCTGGATACCACAGGGGTACAACTATGGCTACACCTTC. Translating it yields CAWIPQGYNYGYTF.

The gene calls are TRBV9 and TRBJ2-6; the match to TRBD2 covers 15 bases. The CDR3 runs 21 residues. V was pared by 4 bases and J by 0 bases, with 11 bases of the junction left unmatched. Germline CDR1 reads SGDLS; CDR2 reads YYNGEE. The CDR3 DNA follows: TGTGCCAGCAGCCCCCACGGACTAGCGGGAGGGTCGAGCTCTGGGGCCAACGTCCTGACTTTC. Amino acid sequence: CASSPHGLAGGSSSGANVLTF.

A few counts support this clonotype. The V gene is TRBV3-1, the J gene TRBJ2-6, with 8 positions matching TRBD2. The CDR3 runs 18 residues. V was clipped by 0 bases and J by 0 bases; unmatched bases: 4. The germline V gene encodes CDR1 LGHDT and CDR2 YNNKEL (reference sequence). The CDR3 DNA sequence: TGTGCCAGCAGCCAAGAACGGGGGGGGCACTCTGGGGCCAACGTCCTGACTTTC. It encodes CASSQERGGHSGANVLTF. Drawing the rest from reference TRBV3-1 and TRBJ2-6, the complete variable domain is DTAVSQTPKYLVTQMGNDKSIKCEQNLGHDTMYWYKQDSKKFLKIMFSYNNKELIINETVPNRFSPKSPDKAHLNLHINSLELGDSAVYFCASSQERGGHSGANVLTFGAGSRLTVL.

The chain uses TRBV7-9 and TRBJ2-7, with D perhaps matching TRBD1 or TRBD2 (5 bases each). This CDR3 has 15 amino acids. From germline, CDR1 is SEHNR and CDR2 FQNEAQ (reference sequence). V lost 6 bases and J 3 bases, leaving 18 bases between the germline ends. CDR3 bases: TGTGCCAGCAGTTCCACCGGGACGGATCACTACGAGCAGTACTTC. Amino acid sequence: CASSSTGTDHYEQYF.

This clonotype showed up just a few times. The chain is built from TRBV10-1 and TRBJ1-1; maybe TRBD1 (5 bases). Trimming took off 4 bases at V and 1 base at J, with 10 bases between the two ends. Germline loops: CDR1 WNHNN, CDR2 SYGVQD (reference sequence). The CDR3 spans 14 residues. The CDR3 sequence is CASSAGTENTEAFF. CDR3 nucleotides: TGCGCCAGCAGTGCCGGGACCGAGAACACTGAAGCTTTCTTT.

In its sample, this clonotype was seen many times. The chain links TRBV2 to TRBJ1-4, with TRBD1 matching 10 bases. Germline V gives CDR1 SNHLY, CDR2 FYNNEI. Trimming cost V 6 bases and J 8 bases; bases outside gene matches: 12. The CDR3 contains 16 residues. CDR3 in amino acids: CASSVLTGGVGEKLFF. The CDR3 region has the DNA TGTGCCAGCAGCGTCCTGACAGGGGGCGTTGGAGAAAAACTGTTTTTT.

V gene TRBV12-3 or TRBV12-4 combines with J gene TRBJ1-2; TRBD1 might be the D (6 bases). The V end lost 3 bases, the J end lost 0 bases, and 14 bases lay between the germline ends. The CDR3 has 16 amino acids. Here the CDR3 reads CASSFRGPTSNYGYTF. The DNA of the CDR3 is TGTGCCAGCAGTTTCCGGGGGCCAACTTCTAACTATGGCTACACCTTC.

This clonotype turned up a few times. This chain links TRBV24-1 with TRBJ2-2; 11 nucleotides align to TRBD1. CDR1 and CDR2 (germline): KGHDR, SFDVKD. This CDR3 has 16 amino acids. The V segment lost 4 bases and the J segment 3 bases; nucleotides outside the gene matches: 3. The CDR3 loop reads CATSDPGQGDTGELFF. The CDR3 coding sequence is TGTGCCACCAGTGACCCGGGACAGGGGGACACCGGGGAGCTGTTTTTT.

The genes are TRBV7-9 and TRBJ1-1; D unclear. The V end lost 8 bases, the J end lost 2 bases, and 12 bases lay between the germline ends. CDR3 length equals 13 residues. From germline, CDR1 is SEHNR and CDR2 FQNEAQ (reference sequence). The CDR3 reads CASFKGTNTEAFF. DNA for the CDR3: TGTGCCAGCTTTAAGGGTACTAACACTGAAGCTTTCTTT.